Shown below are 21 T cell receptor beta chains from a single sample sequenced in a study of blood T cell repertoires in COVID-19. Data came from immunoSEQ multiplex PCR; TCRdb stores just in-frame clones and leaves some out. This table has around 270,000 clones, 75% to 90% appearing once. The sequenced material came from peripheral blood. The receptors derive from a middle-aged man with acute or convalescent COVID-19.

The V gene is TRBV5-4, the J gene TRBJ1-2, with D possibly matching TRBD1 (5 bases). Per the germline V gene, CDR1 is SGHNT and CDR2 is YYREEE (reference sequence). The length of the CDR3 is 12 residues. V was shortened by 3 bases and J by 5 bases, with 8 bases between the two germline ends. CDR3 protein: CASSSGGYGYTF. DNA of the CDR3: TGTGCCAGCAGCTCGGGGGGGTATGGCTACACCTTC.

This clone was seen just once. The gene calls are TRBV6-5 and TRBJ2-3, with a possible D match to TRBD2 (6 bases). CDR3 length: 15 residues. Trimming took off 7 bases at V and 2 bases at J, with 16 bases between the two ends. CDR1 and CDR2 (germline): MNHEY, SVGAGI. The CDR3 protein is CASITDYLVTDTQYF. The DNA for the CDR3 is TGTGCCAGCATTACGGACTACCTAGTCACAGATACGCAGTATTTT.

This chain joins TRBV19 and TRBJ2-7; 9 bases are shared with TRBD1. The CDR3 covers 15 residues. Trimming cost V 5 bases and J 4 bases; bases outside gene matches: 9. Germline loops: CDR1 LNHDA, CDR2 SQIVND (reference sequence). The chain's CDR3 is CASSRQGDGVYEQYF. The CDR3 DNA follows: TGTGCCAGTAGTCGACAGGGGGACGGAGTATACGAGCAGTACTTC.

This clone has more than one count but fewer than ten. The chain combines TRBV6-2 or TRBV6-3 with TRBJ2-1; 13 bases agree with TRBD2. J gave up 0 bases and V 2 bases, and 4 bases lay outside the gene matches. This CDR3 is built from 18 residues. The germline CDR1 and CDR2 sequences are MNHEY and SVGEGT. CDR3 bases: TGTGCCAGCAGTTACCTCACTAGCGGGGGGGACTCCTACAATGAGCAGTTCTTC. Protein sequence: CASSYLTSGGDSYNEQFF.

This chain uses TRBV10-2 with TRBJ1-1; no firm D call. This CDR3 is 12 amino acids long. Germline V CDR1 and CDR2: WSHSY, SAAADI. V was cut by 10 bases and J by 12 bases, with 21 bases left in between. Here the CDR3 DNA reads TGCGCCACCTTAGAAATAGCGCTAGTCCCTTTCTTT. This gives the protein CATLEIALVPFF.

CDR3 protein: CAISSNIGDLGGYTF. The CDR3 DNA is TGTGCCATCAGTTCCAACATCGGGGATTTGGGGGGCTACACCTTC. This chain joins TRBV10-3 and TRBJ1-2; no reliable D call. Germline CDR1 reads ENHRY; CDR2 reads SYGVKD. V dropped 5 bases and J dropped 8 bases, with 21 bases sitting between them. CDR3 length equals 15 residues.

This chain links TRBV7-8 with TRBJ1-4, with 8 nucleotides matching TRBD1. The CDR3 spans 15 residues. Germline V gives CDR1 SGHVS, CDR2 FQNEAQ. Trimming removed 2 bases from V and 7 bases from J; junction bases left unmatched: 6. CDR3 bases: TGTGCCAGCAGCTTACTACCCAGGGGGCGTGAAAAACTGTTTTTT. Protein sequence: CASSLLPRGREKLFF.

The genes are TRBV7-3 and TRBJ1-3; possibly TRBD1 for D (6 bases). The ends were cut back, 4 bases at V and 4 bases at J, with 17 bases in the middle. The CDR3 is made up of 16 amino acids. Germline assignment: CDR1 SGHTA and CDR2 FQGTGA. The CDR3 DNA reads TGTGCCAGCAGCTCCAAGGGGGGGGGAGACGGAAACACCATATATTTT. This encodes CASSSKGGGDGNTIYF. Full variable domain (outside the CDR3, taken from reference TRBV7-3 and TRBJ1-3): GAGVSQTPSNKVTEKGKYVELRCDPISGHTALYWYRQSLGQGPEFLIYFQGTGAADDSGLPNDRFFAVRPEGSVSTLKIQRTERGDSAVYLCASSSKGGGDGNTIYFGEGSWLTVV.

The genes are TRBV27 and TRBJ2-6, with TRBD1 identical over 7 bases. CDR3 length: 21 amino acids. Germline trimming cut 3 bases from V and 4 bases from J; bases unmatched to any gene: 21. Germline values: CDR1 MNHEY, CDR2 SMNVEV (reference sequence). In DNA, the CDR3 is TGTGCCAGCAGTTTGGGTAGACTCGAGGGACAGAGTGATCCCGGGGCCAACGTCCTGACTTTC. Translation: CASSLGRLEGQSDPGANVLTF.

The CDR3 nucleotides are TGTGCCAGCAGCTTGTTAGTTATACGGAGTCGTTATAATGAAAAACTGTTTTTT. Protein sequence: CASSLLVIRSRYNEKLFF. V usage is TRBV5-5 and J usage is TRBJ1-4; D gene ambiguous. Germline assignment: CDR1 SGHKS and CDR2 YYEKEE (reference sequence). Trimming left V 1 base short and J 4 bases short, with 20 bases between. This CDR3 is built from 18 residues.

The V call is TRBV5-4, the J call TRBJ2-3; possibly TRBD2 for D (6 bases). This CDR3 is 16 amino acids long. Germline loops: CDR1 SGHNT, CDR2 YYREEE (reference sequence). Trimming shortened V by 0 bases and J by 0 bases, and 11 bases separated the two germline ends. CDR3 coding DNA: TGTGCCAGCAGCTTGGGCGGACTAACTAGCACAGATACGCAGTATTTT. Its translation: CASSLGGLTSTDTQYF. Full variable domain (outside the CDR3, taken from reference TRBV5-4 and TRBJ2-3): ETGVTQSPTHLIKTRGQQVTLRCSSQSGHNTVSWYQQALGQGPQFIFQYYREEENGRGNFPPRFSGLQFPNYSSELNVNALELDDSALYLCASSLGGLTSTDTQYFGPGTRLTVL.

The chain joins TRBV7-7 to TRBJ2-1; TRBD1 is a possible D gene (5 bases). The length of the CDR3 is 15 residues. The V and J ends lost 5 bases and 6 bases respectively, with 17 bases between them. Per germline, CDR1 SSHAT and CDR2 FNYEAQ (reference sequence). The CDR3 DNA sequence: TGTGCCAGCAGCCCCAGGGTTGGGTCCGTCAATGAGCAGTTCTTC. Its translation: CASSPRVGSVNEQFF.

The V call is TRBV5-1, the J call TRBJ1-1; perhaps TRBD1 as D (5 bases). The CDR3 totals 15 residues. Germline V lookup: CDR1 SGHRS, CDR2 YFSETQ. V lost 0 bases and J 1 base, leaving 10 bases between the germline ends. In DNA, the CDR3 is TGCGCCAGCAGCTTGGTGGGAGGGGCGAACACTGAAGCTTTCTTT. Translated, it gives CASSLVGGANTEAFF.

This CDR3 is CASSQDYGLYGYTF. CDR3 coding DNA: TGTGCCAGCTCACAGGACTACGGACTATATGGCTACACCTTC. The rearrangement links TRBV18 to TRBJ1-2; D is ambiguous. V dropped 4 bases and J dropped 5 bases, with 14 bases sitting between them. This CDR3 contains 14 residues. Germline V lookup: CDR1 KGHSH, CDR2 LQKENI.

The V and J genes are TRBV5-6 and TRBJ1-2; weak D call: TRBD1 (5 bases). Trimming cost V 6 bases and J 6 bases, with 21 bases left between them. The CDR3 totals 15 residues. Germline V gives CDR1 SGHDT, CDR2 YYEEEE. The CDR3 region has the DNA TGTGCCAGCATCGAACGGGGGGACCTAAAGGATGGCTACACCTTC. This codes for CASIERGDLKDGYTF.

This clone appeared a single time. The CDR3 coding sequence is TGTGCCTGGAGAGGACAGGGAAAAGGTCACGAGCAGTACTTC. Translating it yields CAWRGQGKGHEQYF. The rearrangement joins TRBV30 to TRBJ2-7; 8 bases map to TRBD1. V gave up 3 bases and J gave up 5 bases; unmatched junction bases: 9. The germline V gene encodes CDR1 GTSNPN and CDR2 SVGIG (reference sequence). This CDR3 spans 14 amino acids.

This clone was detected a few times. The DNA of the CDR3 is TGTGCCAGCAGCGGCGGGGTCGTGGGCAATGAGCAGTTCTTC. Translating it yields CASSGGVVGNEQFF. The gene calls are TRBV5-4 and TRBJ2-1, with D maybe TRBD2 (6 bases). Per germline, CDR1 SGHNT and CDR2 YYREEE (reference sequence). This CDR3 region has 14 residues. The V end was cut by 4 bases, the J end by 6 bases, with 14 bases between.

The rearrangement links TRBV6-5 to TRBJ1-1; a weak D match, TRBD1 (5 bases). Germline values: CDR1 MNHEY, CDR2 SVGAGI. This CDR3 is built from 12 residues. The V end was cut by 5 bases, the J end by 5 bases, with 9 bases between. CDR3 coding DNA: TGTGCCAGCAGTACTCAGGGAACTGAAGCTTTCTTT. This sequence encodes CASSTQGTEAFF.

This clone was seen more than once but under ten times. The chain recombines TRBV6-1 with TRBJ1-2; D ambiguous. CDR1 is MNHNS and CDR2 is SASEGT in the germline V gene. CDR3 size: 16 residues. V shed 2 bases and J shed 1 base, with 14 bases lying between them. CDR3 nucleotides: TGTGCCAGCAGTGAATTCCGACTGCAAAGTAACTATGGCTACACCTTC. Protein sequence: CASSEFRLQSNYGYTF.

The chain combines TRBV6-6 with TRBJ1-1; perhaps TRBD1 as D (5 bases). Trimming left V 6 bases short and J 5 bases short, with 10 bases between. Germline lookup yields CDR1 MNHNY and CDR2 SVGAGI (reference sequence). This CDR3 is built from 12 residues. As DNA, the CDR3 is TGTGCCAGCAGGCAGGGTTATACTGAAGCTTTCTTT. It codes for CASRQGYTEAFF.

This clone was recorded once. The chain recombines TRBV5-1 with TRBJ1-1, with 8 bases identical to TRBD1. Per germline, CDR1 SGHRS and CDR2 YFSETQ. The V and J ends lost 5 bases and 4 bases, in that order; junction bases with no gene match: 13. The CDR3 loop spans 16 amino acids. Here the CDR3 DNA reads TGCGCCAGCAGTCGCGGACAGGGAGCAGCAGGCACTGAAGCTTTCTTT. It encodes CASSRGQGAAGTEAFF. Full variable domain (outside the CDR3, taken from reference TRBV5-1 and TRBJ1-1): KAGVTQTPRYLIKTRGQQVTLSCSPISGHRSVSWYQQTPGQGLQFLFEYFSETQRNKGNFPGRFSGRQFSNSRSEMNVSTLELGDSALYLCASSRGQGAAGTEAFFGQGTRLTVV.